The clone carrying this T cell receptor (beta chain) occurred many times. TCRdb reprocessed the PCR reads via MiXCR and lists one record per CDR3 protein. The sample consists of about 21,000 distinct CDR3 sequences, roughly two fifths of them appearing once. This sample was included in a study of tumor-infiltrating lymphocytes in oesophageal squamous cell carcinoma. The V and J ends lost 3 bases and 4 bases, in that order; junction bases with no gene match: 7. The CDR3 has 16 residues. Germline V lookup: CDR1 KGHSH, CDR2 LQKENI. The clonotype originates from a male donor with esophageal squamous cell carcinoma. V and J are TRBV18 and TRBJ2-5, with 11 bases fitting TRBD1. Sequencing was performed on esophageal tumor tissue. Here the CDR3 DNA reads TGTGCCAGCTCACCCCTAAAGGACAGGGGGCTAGAGACCCAGTACTTC. This gives the protein CASSPLKDRGLETQYF.